This T cell receptor beta chain was sequenced for a study of cytomegalovirus exposure and HLA in healthy donors listed by TCRdb under 2017. Background for the entire study: According to a later analysis, the 120 validation repertoires were produced on the same platform as the approximately 620 repertoires of the first cohort. To predict cytomegalovirus infection status, the study brought together high-throughput TCR immunosequencing, statistical association of individual TCRs with disease status, and machine learning. A separate validation cohort of roughly 110 different subjects was used in addition to the approximately 640-subject first cohort. The study was designed to test whether signatures of past pathogen exposure could be identified by cataloging public T cell receptors.

A distance of 14 bases separates the germline ends of V and J, which lose 3 bases and 6 bases respectively. CDR1 and CDR2, per the germline V gene (reference sequence), are SEHNR and FQNEAQ. Spanning cysteine to phenylalanine, the CDR3 consists of 14 amino acids. Of all the DNA, just the CDR3 is kept, 42 bases in frame from base 1. Separate from the approximately 690-subject first cohort, the validation cohort of about 110 subjects was the group to which the donors belonged. Findings and caveats that apply to the study as a whole: A total of 164 TCR beta chains were listed by the study as associated with cytomegalovirus. Subsequent analysis determined that TCRs grouped into clusters in the first cohort also showed a tendency toward co-occurrence across the roughly 120 validation repertoires, and 94% of cluster scores exceeded 0. It was suggested by the authors that the approach could potentially be generalized to other disease states and immunological phenotypes. Most TCR sequences were observed very rarely across donors, whereas some public TCRs were present in many individuals. The classifier was reported to diagnose cytomegalovirus status with high specificity and sensitivity in both the original cohort and the validation cohort. In vitro tests confirmed that three of the cytomegalovirus-associated TCR beta chains recognize cytomegalovirus antigens. A later analysis lacked HLA typing for the validation cohort, so it scored co-occurrence in that cohort across all 120 repertoires.

The library came from the immunoSEQ multiplex PCR assay. As for the authors' bioinformatics: A statistical classification framework was built for diagnosing cytomegalovirus status from the catalog of TCR beta chain sequences. Here the immuneACCESS table is served through TCRdb, limited to in-frame sequences with V and J called. Missing clones are a known gap in these copies; in checked studies unresolved V genes cover under half, and the rest lacks a known reason. V, J and clone size derive from that table, while D and trimming were established from the DNA sequence. The sample yields 180,000 or so clones; roughly 86% were counted once. The ten largest clonotypes hold about 7.7% of the sample. Concerning this clone: The antigen it binds to is not known. No much larger clone exists at a distance of one base, and base qualities are not known.

The sequence links TRBV7-9 to TRBJ2-5, with a weak D call of TRBD1 (5 bases match). This TCR was sampled from a man aged 25-45 years in good health and CMV-seropositive. Sequenced material: PBMCs. The CDR3 protein is CASSFISSDKTQYF. DNA sequence: TGTGCCAGCAGCTTTATCTCATCGGACAAGACCCAGTACTTC.